The clone carrying this TCR beta chain has only one observation. The antigen remains undetermined. The CDR3 runs to 14 residues. TCRdb used MiXCR to reprocess the 5' RACE reads, holding one entry per CDR3 protein. The sample carries about 690,000 distinct CDR3 sequences, 5.5% to 6.5% recorded once. Healthy Caucasians provided all donations. The source of the sample is a study of identical twins. General observations from the study: Invariant MAIT and iNKT cells are populations that could partly confound zero-insertion analyses. Twins showed weaker excess sharing in their beta out-of-frame sequences.

The V call is TRBV12-2, the J call TRBJ1-5; TRBD1, as called in the table, went unchecked against the DNA. TRBV12-2 corresponds to a pseudogene. Sequencing was performed on naive T cells sorted from blood. The sequence came from a man in his late teens or twenties in good health. The CDR3 DNA reads TGTGCAAGTCGCTTAGTCTCGGGGGACCAGCCCCAGCATTTT. It yields the protein CASRLVSGDQPQHF.